Shown below are 4 T cell receptor beta chains from a single sample sequenced in a study of blood T cell repertoires in COVID-19. Sequenced by immunoSEQ multiplex PCR; TCRdb stores in-frame clones only, minus some. Of about 270,000 clones in the sample, approximately 91% were seen once. The sample taken for sequencing was PBMCs or T cells enriched from blood (not recorded which). The source of these receptors is a woman aged 35 to 49 with acute COVID-19.

V usage is TRBV30 and J usage is TRBJ2-1, with TRBD2 as a possible D gene (6 bases). The V gene lost 4 bases and the J gene lost 8 bases, with 18 bases spanning the gap. In germline, CDR1 is GTSNPN, CDR2 SVGIG (reference sequence). The CDR3 runs 14 residues. The CDR3, as DNA: TGTGCCTGGAAATGGGCGGGACCTGCTGATGAGCAGTTCTTC. As protein: CAWKWAGPADEQFF.

This chain joins TRBV6-5 and TRBJ1-3; no definite D call. In germline, CDR1 is MNHEY, CDR2 SVGAGI. The CDR3 extends over 13 amino acids. Trimming removed 0 bases from V and 8 bases from J, with 8 bases in between. CDR3 in amino acids: CASSYSPIDTIYF. Written as DNA, the CDR3 is TGTGCCAGCAGTTACTCCCCCATAGACACCATATATTTT.

The rearrangement joins TRBV12-3 or TRBV12-4 to TRBJ1-5, with D possibly being TRBD1 (5 bases). The CDR3 is 12 amino acids. In nucleotides, the CDR3 is TGTTCGTCGGGAGGGGAAAATCAGCCCCAGCATTTT. Translated: CSSGGENQPQHF.

The chain recombines TRBV7-3 with TRBJ2-5; 8 bases line up with TRBD2. Per germline, CDR1 SGHTA and CDR2 FQGTGA. This CDR3 spans 15 amino acids. V was pared by 0 bases and J by 2 bases, with 2 bases of the junction left unmatched. The CDR3 spells CASSLTAGGQETQYF. Here the CDR3 DNA reads TGTGCCAGCAGCTTAACGGCGGGGGGACAAGAGACCCAGTACTTC.